These 20 T cell receptor beta chains originate from one sample sequenced in a study of control samples from healthy donors and cancer patients. Sequenced by immunoSEQ multiplex PCR; TCRdb stores in-frame clones only, minus some. The sample lists 95,000 to 150,000 clones; about 91% were seen once. Specimen: blood. Receptors were obtained from a man in his forties or fifties in good health.

This chain connects TRBV5-4 to TRBJ2-6, with D hard to call. V was pared by 0 bases and J by 1 base, with 11 bases between. Germline CDR1 reads SGHNT; CDR2 reads YYREEE (reference sequence). CDR3 length equals 17 residues. The CDR3 here is CASSLALLGSGANVLTF. In DNA form, the CDR3 reads TGTGCCAGCAGCTTGGCCCTCCTAGGGTCTGGGGCCAACGTCCTGACTTTC.

The rearrangement links TRBV5-4 to TRBJ1-3; D is unresolved. This CDR3 region has 15 residues. V gave up 4 bases and J gave up 0 bases, with 11 bases separating them. Germline CDR1 and CDR2: SGHNT and YYREEE (reference sequence). The CDR3 coding sequence is TGTGCCAGCAGCGAGGACGTAAACTCTGGAAACACCATATATTTT. Its protein product is CASSEDVNSGNTIYF.

The chain joins TRBV19 to TRBJ1-4; no clear D. CDR1 and CDR2 from the germline V gene are LNHDA and SQIVND (reference sequence). This CDR3 has 13 residues. V lost 7 bases to trimming and J lost 5 bases, with 11 bases between them. In DNA form, the CDR3 reads TGTGCCAGTACCCGGCGGCAAAATGAAAAACTGTTTTTT. Its protein is CASTRRQNEKLFF.

The V gene is TRBV15, the J gene TRBJ2-7; perhaps D is TRBD1 or TRBD2 (5 bases each). Deletions cut 0 bases from V and 7 bases from J, with 16 bases between. The CDR3 has 15 amino acids. Germline lookup yields CDR1 LNHNV and CDR2 YYDKDF (reference sequence). CDR3 DNA: TGTGCCACCAGCAGAGATCGGCAGGGAGTTGGGGAGCAGTACTTC. Its protein product is CATSRDRQGVGEQYF.

The rearrangement links TRBV10-3 to TRBJ1-6; no clear D. Germline assignment: CDR1 ENHRY and CDR2 SYGVKD. This CDR3 region has 16 residues. V was shortened by 2 bases and J by 5 bases, with 13 bases between the two germline ends. CDR3 coding DNA: TGTGCCATCAGTGAGCCCCGGGGAGGGAATAATTCACCCCTCCACTTT. Protein product: CAISEPRGGNNSPLHF.

This clone was seen only once. The gene calls are TRBV6-7 and TRBJ2-4; TRBD2 might be the D (5 bases). TRBV6-7 counts as an open reading frame of uncertain function. This CDR3 spans 14 amino acids. The V gene lost 9 bases and the J gene lost 4 bases, with 16 bases spanning the gap. The CDR3 DNA reads as TGTGCCAGTGTCGGGGAAAGCGGTAAAAACATTCAGTACTTC. Translated, it gives CASVGESGKNIQYF.

CDR3 sequence: CASSLVEAGGMRTDTQYF. In DNA, the CDR3 is TGTGCCAGCAGCTTAGTAGAGGCAGGGGGTATGAGAACAGATACGCAGTATTTT. The V call is TRBV7-6, the J call TRBJ2-3; 7 nucleotides match TRBD1. The CDR3 has 18 residues. The V and J ends lost 1 base and 3 bases, in that order; junction bases with no gene match: 13. Looked up from germline, CDR1 is SGHVS and CDR2 is FNYEAQ. The entire variable domain, with the rest obtained from reference TRBV7-6 and TRBJ2-3, is as follows: GAGVSQSPRYKVTKRGQDVALRCDPISGHVSLYWYRQALGQGPEFLTYFNYEAQQDKSGLPNDRFSAERPEGSISTLTIQRTEQRDSAMYRCASSLVEAGGMRTDTQYFGPGTRLTVL.

The chain employs TRBV25-1 and TRBJ2-1, with 8 bases that match TRBD1. Unmatched junction bases numbered 11, after V lost 3 bases and J lost 7 bases. Germline V gives CDR1 MGHDK, CDR2 SYGVNS. The CDR3 consists of 16 residues. CDR3 protein: CASSDWTGQARNEQFF. The CDR3 coding sequence is TGTGCCAGCAGTGATTGGACAGGGCAAGCTCGGAATGAGCAGTTCTTC.

The chain is built from TRBV15 and TRBJ2-6, with no clear D. Germline CDR1 LNHNV, CDR2 YYDKDF (reference sequence). V lost 5 bases and J 1 base, leaving 12 bases between the germline ends. There are 16 residues in the CDR3. The CDR3 protein is CATSDPVGSGANVLTF. CDR3 sequence (DNA): TGTGCCACCAGCGATCCCGTCGGGTCTGGGGCCAACGTCCTGACTTTC.

This CDR3 reads CASSYAGTVNYGYTF. The DNA of the CDR3 is TGTGCCAGCAGTTACGCCGGGACGGTCAACTATGGCTACACCTTC. The rearrangement links TRBV6-5 to TRBJ1-2, with TRBD1 as a possible D gene (5 bases). V shed 2 bases and J shed 2 bases, with 12 bases lying between them. Germline values: CDR1 MNHEY, CDR2 SVGAGI. The CDR3 is 15 amino acids.

V is TRBV5-1 and J is TRBJ2-7; D is ambiguous. Germline V gene lookup returns CDR1 SGHRS and CDR2 YFSETQ. Trimming left V 0 bases short and J 5 bases short, with 3 bases between. This CDR3 comprises 11 residues. CDR3 loop: CASSLADEQYF. The CDR3 DNA reads as TGCGCCAGCAGCTTGGCAGACGAGCAGTACTTC.

Turning to this clone: One junction end disagrees with the germline gene, perhaps due to a read error. V usage is TRBV3-1 (or the pseudogene TRBV3-2) and J usage is TRBJ1-4; D gene unclear. This CDR3 is 14 amino acids long. CDR1 is LGHDT, CDR2 YNNKEL, per germline (reference sequence). The CDR3 DNA is TGTGTCAGCAGCCAAGATAACCTTAATGAAAAACTGTTTTTT. Protein: CVSSQDNLNEKLFF.

The chain joins TRBV7-8 to TRBJ2-3, with D hard to call. Trimming removed 2 bases at V and 4 bases at J, with 10 bases between. CDR3 length: 14 residues. The germline V gene encodes CDR1 SGHVS and CDR2 FQNEAQ. The chain's CDR3 is CASSLLNKADTQYF. In DNA form, the CDR3 reads TGTGCCAGCAGCTTACTTAATAAGGCAGATACGCAGTATTTT.

The chain has TRBV5-1 and TRBJ2-1; D may be TRBD1 (6 bases). This CDR3 region has 15 residues. V dropped 3 bases and J dropped 1 base, with 11 bases sitting between them. Looked up from germline, CDR1 is SGHRS and CDR2 is YFSETQ. The CDR3 bases are TGCGCCAGCAGCTCCTCAGGGGATTCCTACAATGAGCAGTTCTTC. Translation gives CASSSSGDSYNEQFF.

In this sample, this clone turned up once. The V call is TRBV6-9, the J call TRBJ1-1; D unresolved. The CDR3 is made up of 11 amino acids. Trimming pared 7 bases from V and 1 base from J, leaving 4 bases between. In germline, CDR1 is MNHGY, CDR2 SVAAGI. CDR3: CASKGNTEAFF. CDR3 DNA: TGTGCCAGCAAGGGGAACACTGAAGCTTTCTTT.

The chain combines TRBV12-3 or TRBV12-4 with TRBJ2-7; 8 bases agree with TRBD2. The ends lost 6 bases at V and 6 bases at J; junction bases unmatched: 7. There are 13 residues in the CDR3. CDR3 in DNA: TGTGCCAGCAGGGGAGTAGCGGGGACCGAGCAGTACTTC. This gives the protein CASRGVAGTEQYF.

V gene TRBV3-1 (or the pseudogene TRBV3-2) combines with J gene TRBJ2-3; a weak D match, TRBD2 (5 bases). Trimming took off 4 bases at V and 2 bases at J, with 13 bases between the two ends. The CDR3 has 15 residues. Germline V gives CDR1 LGHDT, CDR2 YNNKEL (reference sequence). Written as DNA, the CDR3 is TGTGCCAGCAGCCCCCGGAGGTCAAACACAGATACGCAGTATTTT. Protein product: CASSPRRSNTDTQYF.

The chain links TRBV18 to TRBJ2-3, with D possibly TRBD1 on 6 matching bases. Trimming removed 4 bases at V and 0 bases at J, with 11 bases between. Germline lookup yields CDR1 KGHSH and CDR2 LQKENI. The length of the CDR3 is 15 residues. For the CDR3, the DNA is TGTGCCAGCTCACAAGAGACAGGCAGCACAGATACGCAGTATTTT. This sequence encodes CASSQETGSTDTQYF.

This clone showed up just once. This rearrangement joins TRBV2 to TRBJ2-7; tentatively, D is TRBD2 (6 bases). The V and J ends lost 7 bases and 4 bases respectively, with 11 bases between them. The CDR3 totals 12 residues. Germline V gene sequence: CDR1 SNHLY, CDR2 FYNNEI. The CDR3 loop reads CASTGGMYEQYF. The CDR3 coding sequence is TGTGCCAGCACTGGAGGGATGTACGAGCAGTACTTC.

The CDR3 region has the DNA TGTGCCACCAGTGATTTACAAGAGACCCAGTACTTC. Protein product: CATSDLQETQYF. The rearrangement links TRBV24-1 to TRBJ2-5; D is uncertain. The CDR3 extends over 12 amino acids. Germline V gene data show CDR1 as KGHDR and CDR2 as SFDVKD. V was cut by 1 base and J by 2 bases, with 1 base left in between.